These 21 T cell receptor beta chains share one sample of origin, sequenced in a study of beta chain features in type 1 diabetes. All of the isolated RNA was reverse transcribed, so expressed TCRB transcripts were sequenced. Only in-frame clones appear in the TCRdb table, and some are missing; sequencing was by immunoSEQ multiplex PCR. The data contain hundreds of thousands of clones, more than 9.5% of them seen just once; the ten biggest clones take up 0.045% to 0.06%. Sequenced input: naive CD4+ T cells from blood. Receptor source: a woman between 18 and 30 years old in good health.

The chain uses TRBV4-3 and TRBJ2-7; a possible D gene is TRBD1 (6 bases). The V and J ends lost 1 base and 3 bases respectively, with 13 bases between them. The CDR3 extends over 15 amino acids. CDR1 and CDR2 (germline): LGHNA, YSLEER. CDR3 sequence: CASSQAPAGVYEQYF. CDR3 DNA sequence: TGCGCCAGCAGCCAAGCCCCGGCAGGGGTCTACGAGCAGTACTTC.

The V and J genes are TRBV5-1 and TRBJ1-1; 7 nucleotides line up with TRBD1. The trim removed 0 bases at V and 2 bases at J, leaving 4 bases unmatched. This CDR3 has 15 amino acids. Germline CDR1 reads SGHRS; CDR2 reads YFSETQ. Written as DNA, the CDR3 is TGCGCCAGCAGCTTGGACGGACAGGCTAACACTGAAGCTTTCTTT. Translation gives CASSLDGQANTEAFF. The full variable domain, in which reference TRBV5-1 and TRBJ1-1 provide the parts outside the CDR3, is KAGVTQTPRYLIKTRGQQVTLSCSPISGHRSVSWYQQTPGQGLQFLFEYFSETQRNKGNFPGRFSGRQFSNSRSEMNVSTLELGDSALYLCASSLDGQANTEAFFGQGTRLTVV.

The J gene is TRBJ2-4, the V gene TRBV29-1; TRBD1 matches 8 bases. The germline V gene has CDR1 SQVTM and CDR2 ANQGSEA. The CDR3 has 14 residues. Trimming removed 6 bases from V and 0 bases from J; junction bases left unmatched: 4. CDR3 in DNA: TGCAGCGTCCAGGGGGCAGTAGCCAAAAACATTCAGTACTTC. Protein sequence: CSVQGAVAKNIQYF.

This sequence joins TRBV7-3 and TRBJ2-3; D may be TRBD2 (6 bases). The V and J ends lost 3 bases and 7 bases respectively, with 14 bases between them. The germline V gene encodes CDR1 SGHTA and CDR2 FQGTGA. The length of the CDR3 is 14 residues. This chain's CDR3 is CASSFGGDRNTQYF. CDR3 nucleotides: TGTGCCAGCAGCTTTGGAGGGGATCGTAATACGCAGTATTTT.

This clone was seen more than once but under ten times. V is TRBV29-1 and J is TRBJ2-3, with 8 bases identical to TRBD2. The J segment lost 3 bases and the V segment lost 7 bases, leaving 3 bases of the junction unmatched. The CDR3 has 12 residues. Germline lookup yields CDR1 SQVTM and CDR2 ANQGSEA. The CDR3 protein is CSAVAGTDTQYF. Here the CDR3 DNA reads TGCAGCGCTGTAGCGGGAACAGATACGCAGTATTTT.

This clone occurred a few times. The sample holds other DNA sequences that translate to the same CDR3. The genes are TRBV28 and TRBJ2-1, with D uncertain. Germline values: CDR1 MDHEN, CDR2 SYDVKM. This CDR3 region has 11 residues. V lost 2 bases and J lost 10, with 6 bases in between. The CDR3 bases are TGTGCCAGCAGTTTAAATAGGGAGCAGTTCTTC. Its protein is CASSLNREQFF.

The CDR3 region has the DNA TGTGCCAGCAGCTTCATCGGGGGCTACGGAGATACGCAGTATTTT. Translating it yields CASSFIGGYGDTQYF. The chain carries TRBV7-9 and TRBJ2-3, with D possibly called TRBD1 or TRBD2 (6 bases each). The germline V gene has CDR1 SEHNR and CDR2 FQNEAQ (reference sequence). The CDR3 contains 15 residues. The V end lost 3 bases, the J end lost 5 bases, and 15 bases lay between the germline ends.

The gene calls are TRBV19 and TRBJ2-5, with a weak D call TRBD1 (6 bases). Per germline, CDR1 LNHDA and CDR2 SQIVND (reference sequence). V lost 4 bases to trimming and J lost 5 bases, with 11 bases between them. CDR3 length equals 13 residues. In DNA form, the CDR3 reads TGTGCCAGTAGTACAGGGGTTGCGGAGACCCAGTACTTC. Amino acid sequence: CASSTGVAETQYF.

This sequence joins TRBV9 and TRBJ2-3; TRBD2 might be the D (5 bases). Germline CDR1 is SGDLS and CDR2 is YYNGEE. Trimming took off 3 bases at V and 6 bases at J, with 8 bases between the two ends. The CDR3 totals 12 residues. CDR3 sequence: CASSAEGDTQYF. As DNA, the CDR3 is TGTGCCAGCAGCGCTGAGGGTGATACGCAGTATTTT.

The rearrangement uses TRBV18 and TRBJ1-5, with D possibly TRBD1 on 5 matching bases. V dropped 1 base and J dropped 7 bases, with 14 bases sitting between them. The CDR3 is made up of 15 amino acids. Germline V gives CDR1 KGHSH, CDR2 LQKENI. The CDR3 DNA follows: TGTGCCAGCTCACCACGGGCAGGGTCAGAGCAGCCCCAGCATTTT. Its translation: CASSPRAGSEQPQHF.

The chain links TRBV7-9 to TRBJ1-2; D is uncertain. V was shortened by 5 bases and J by 0 bases, with 19 bases between the two germline ends. The V gene's germline CDR1 is SEHNR and CDR2 FQNEAQ (reference sequence). The CDR3 spans 17 residues. The CDR3 here is CASSLGLGKLANYGYTF. The DNA for the CDR3 is TGTGCCAGCAGCCTGGGGTTGGGGAAACTGGCTAACTATGGCTACACCTTC.

This clone has only a few counts. The chain carries TRBV25-1 and TRBJ1-4; TRBD1 agrees at 7 bases. The CDR3 contains 15 residues. From germline, CDR1 is MGHDK and CDR2 SYGVNS. J gave up 8 bases and V 3 bases, and 9 bases lay outside the gene matches. The CDR3 loop reads CASSDNRAGGEKLFF. In DNA, the CDR3 is TGTGCCAGCAGTGATAACCGCGCAGGGGGGGAAAAACTGTTTTTT.

This chain uses TRBV9 with TRBJ1-2; the D gene is possibly TRBD1 (6 bases). Per germline, CDR1 SGDLS and CDR2 YYNGEE. The CDR3 is made up of 14 amino acids. Trimming left V 4 bases short and J 4 bases short, with 14 bases between. The chain's CDR3 is CASSPPGTLYGYTF. DNA for the CDR3: TGTGCCAGCAGCCCCCCCGGGACACTCTATGGCTACACCTTC. Complete variable domain (other parts from reference TRBV9 and TRBJ1-2): DSGVTQTPKHLITATGQRVTLRCSPRSGDLSVYWYQQSLDQGLQFLIQYYNGEERAKGNILERFSAQQFPDLHSELNLSSLELGDSALYFCASSPPGTLYGYTFGSGTRLTVV.

This clone was found a few times. The V call is TRBV5-1, the J call TRBJ2-2; D may be TRBD1 (6 bases). Deletions cut 4 bases from V and 1 base from J, with 8 bases between. There are 14 residues in the CDR3. Germline-derived CDR1 and CDR2 are SGHRS and YFSETQ. CDR3 bases: TGCGCCAGCAGCCGGACAGTGAACACCGGGGAGCTGTTTTTT. This gives the protein CASSRTVNTGELFF.

The chain carries TRBV7-9 and TRBJ1-2; D is unclear. The CDR3 length is 15 residues. Deletions cut 5 bases from V and 5 bases from J, with 18 bases between. CDR1 is SEHNR, CDR2 FQNEAQ, per germline (reference sequence). The CDR3 is CASSPAAHSLYGYTF. DNA for the CDR3: TGTGCCAGCAGCCCCGCGGCCCACTCATTATATGGCTACACCTTC. Looking up the rest from reference TRBV7-9 and TRBJ1-2 gives the full variable domain: DTGVSQNPRHKITKRGQNVTFRCDPISEHNRLYWYRQTLGQGPEFLTYFQNEAQLEKSRLLSDRFSAERPKGSFSTLEIQRTEQGDSAMYLCASSPAAHSLYGYTFGSGTRLTVV.

This clone showed up just a few times. V is TRBV18 and J is TRBJ2-3, with unresolved D. The CDR3 length is 15 residues. With 1 base removed from V and 2 bases from J, the gap between germline ends came to 10 bases. Germline V gene sequence: CDR1 KGHSH, CDR2 LQKENI. The CDR3 DNA reads as TGTGCCAGCTCACCACAGCCAACTACCACAGATACGCAGTATTTT. Its protein is CASSPQPTTTDTQYF.

Only a few counts were recorded for this clone. The J gene is TRBJ1-5, the V gene TRBV6-1; D is perhaps TRBD1 (5 bases). This CDR3 spans 15 amino acids. From germline, CDR1 is MNHNS and CDR2 SASEGT. Between the trimmed V and J ends, which lost 9 bases and 6 bases, there was a span of 21 bases. The CDR3 sequence is CASKRLPGTVQPQHF. CDR3 bases: TGTGCCAGTAAAAGACTCCCGGGGACTGTTCAGCCCCAGCATTTT.

This clone has just a few counts. CDR3 in DNA: TGTGCCACCAGCAGGGGGGTGAGGAGCACAGATACGCAGTATTTT. Translation gives CATSRGVRSTDTQYF. The V call is TRBV15, the J call TRBJ2-3; either TRBD1 or TRBD2 may supply D (5 bases each). Germline CDR1 reads LNHNV; CDR2 reads YYDKDF (reference sequence). V was shortened by 3 bases and J by 0 bases, with 10 bases between the two germline ends. The CDR3 has 15 residues. Variable domain in full (rest from reference TRBV15 and TRBJ2-3): DAMVIQNPRYQVTQFGKPVTLSCSQTLNHNVMYWYQQKSSQAPKLLFHYYDKDFNNEADTPDNFQSRRPNTSFCFLDIRSPGLGDTAMYLCATSRGVRSTDTQYFGPGTRLTVL.

The V gene is TRBV4-1, the J gene TRBJ2-2; D remains ambiguous. The germline CDR1 and CDR2 sequences are MGHRA and YSYEKL. This CDR3 is built from 15 residues. Between the trimmed V and J ends, which lost 5 bases and 0 bases, there was a span of 10 bases. The CDR3 spells CASSAGHTNTGELFF. The CDR3 DNA is TGCGCCAGCAGCGCCGGCCACACGAACACCGGGGAGCTGTTTTTT.

The chain uses TRBV9 and TRBJ2-3; 8 nucleotides align to TRBD1. CDR3 length equals 17 residues. CDR1 and CDR2 (germline): SGDLS, YYNGEE. V was pared by 0 bases and J by 4 bases, with 10 bases of the junction left unmatched. CDR3 sequence (DNA): TGTGCCAGCAGCGTAGGAAGGACAGGGATGACGGCAGATACGCAGTATTTT. This sequence encodes CASSVGRTGMTADTQYF.

The J gene is TRBJ2-2, the V gene TRBV7-3, with 10 bases aligning to TRBD1. CDR1 and CDR2 (germline): SGHTA, FQGTGA. Trimming took 1 base from V and 6 from J; bases not matched to a gene: 8. This CDR3 contains 17 residues. The CDR3 DNA sequence: TGTGCCAGCAGCTTAAGCGGGACAGGGGTTCCCCCCGGGGAGCTGTTTTTT. Translating gives CASSLSGTGVPPGELFF.